This T cell receptor beta chain was retrieved from a study of cytomegalovirus exposure and HLA in healthy donors. With respect to this clone: The antigen remains unidentified.

Overall study results and limits: Among CMV-associated TCR beta chains, most appeared HLA-restricted in a later analysis. Most TCR sequences were uncommon, yet certain public TCRs appeared in many donors.

Germline V lookup: CDR1 SGHRS, CDR2 YFSETQ. Unmatched junction bases numbered 12, after V lost 4 bases and J lost 6 bases. There are 15 residues in the CDR3. PCR employed 60 Vbeta and 13 Jbeta primers. The method was immunoSEQ multiplex PCR; TCRdb's version includes in-frame clones alone and lacks a portion of them. Among 95,000 to 150,000 clones, about 70% were seen once, and the ten largest hold about 12%. This receptor was identified in a woman between 55 and 75 years old in good health and CMV-seropositive. The sample consisted of PBMCs. This chain uses TRBV5-1 with TRBJ2-7; 8 positions match TRBD2. The DNA for the CDR3 is TGCGCCAGCAGCCGGGAGGGCCAGGTTCTAGCCGAGCAGTACTTC. This codes for CASSREGQVLAEQYF.